This record looks at one T cell receptor (beta chain) sequence and its context. The treatment denotes: approximately 18 received Ad26.COV2.S at low or high dose, single or two shots; about 5 received placebo; per-sample allocation not given. It was on day 63 after the first vaccine or placebo injection that samples were taken. This sample stems from a study of Ad26.COV2.S vaccination and SARS-CoV-2 variants. At the level of the study: Within the COV1001 Ad26.COV2.S trial arm, the donor was enrolled.

The CDR3 extends over 15 amino acids. Germline CDR1 is ENHRY and CDR2 is SYGVKD. The V gene lost 5 bases and the J gene lost 1 base, with 14 bases spanning the gap. Produced via immunoSEQ multiplex PCR; TCRdb's table is partial and in-frame only. The sample has about 680,000 clones, roughly nine tenths seen once. Sequencing used peripheral blood, obtained in a trial of Ad26.COV2.S vaccine versus placebo. The clonotype originates from a person aged 18-60 years who received the Ad26.COV2.S COVID-19 vaccine or a placebo. The J gene is TRBJ1-1, the V gene TRBV10-3; D might be TRBD1 (6 bases). The CDR3, as DNA: TGTGCCATCAGTTTATCGTCGGGACAGAACACTGAAGCTTTCTTT. This encodes CAISLSSGQNTEAFF.